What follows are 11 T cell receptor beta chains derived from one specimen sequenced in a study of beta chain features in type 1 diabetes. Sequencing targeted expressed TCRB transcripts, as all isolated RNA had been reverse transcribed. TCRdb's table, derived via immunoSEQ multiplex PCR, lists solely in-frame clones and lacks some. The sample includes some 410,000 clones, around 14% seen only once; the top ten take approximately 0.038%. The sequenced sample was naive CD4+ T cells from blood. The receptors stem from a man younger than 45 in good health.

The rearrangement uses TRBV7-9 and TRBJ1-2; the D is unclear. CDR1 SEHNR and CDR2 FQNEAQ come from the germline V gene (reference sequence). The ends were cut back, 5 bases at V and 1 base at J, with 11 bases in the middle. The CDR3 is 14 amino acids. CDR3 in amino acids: CASSPGRDNYGYTF. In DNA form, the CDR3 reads TGTGCCAGCAGCCCGGGGAGAGATAACTATGGCTACACCTTC. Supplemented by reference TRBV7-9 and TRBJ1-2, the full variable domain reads DTGVSQNPRHKITKRGQNVTFRCDPISEHNRLYWYRQTLGQGPEFLTYFQNEAQLEKSRLLSDRFSAERPKGSFSTLEIQRTEQGDSAMYLCASSPGRDNYGYTFGSGTRLTVV.

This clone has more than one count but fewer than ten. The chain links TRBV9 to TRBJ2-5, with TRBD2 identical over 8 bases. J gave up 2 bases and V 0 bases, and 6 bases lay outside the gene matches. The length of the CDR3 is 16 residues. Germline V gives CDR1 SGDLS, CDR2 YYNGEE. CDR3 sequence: CASSVGGSGEQETQYF. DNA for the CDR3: TGTGCCAGCAGCGTAGGAGGTAGCGGGGAACAAGAGACCCAGTACTTC.

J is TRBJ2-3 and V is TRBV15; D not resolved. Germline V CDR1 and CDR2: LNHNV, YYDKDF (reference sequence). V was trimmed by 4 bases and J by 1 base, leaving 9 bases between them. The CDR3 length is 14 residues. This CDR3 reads CATSKRAGTDTQYF. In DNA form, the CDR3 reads TGTGCCACCAGCAAGAGAGCAGGCACAGATACGCAGTATTTT.

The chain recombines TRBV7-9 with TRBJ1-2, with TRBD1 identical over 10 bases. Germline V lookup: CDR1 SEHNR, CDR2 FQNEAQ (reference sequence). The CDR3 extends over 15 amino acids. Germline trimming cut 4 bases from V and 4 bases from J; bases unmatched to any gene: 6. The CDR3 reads CASSSGTGAVYGYTF. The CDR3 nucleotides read TGTGCCAGCAGCTCGGGGACAGGGGCCGTCTATGGCTACACCTTC.

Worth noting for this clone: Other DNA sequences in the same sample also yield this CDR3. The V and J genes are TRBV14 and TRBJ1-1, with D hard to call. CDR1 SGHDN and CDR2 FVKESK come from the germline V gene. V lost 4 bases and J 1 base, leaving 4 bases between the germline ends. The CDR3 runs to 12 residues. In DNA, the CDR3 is TGTGCCAGCAGCCGGGGGAACACTGAAGCTTTCTTT. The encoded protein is CASSRGNTEAFF.

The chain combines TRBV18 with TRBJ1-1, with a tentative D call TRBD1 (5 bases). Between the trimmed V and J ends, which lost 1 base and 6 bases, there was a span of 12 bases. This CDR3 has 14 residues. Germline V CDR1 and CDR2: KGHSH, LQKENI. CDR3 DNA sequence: TGTGCCAGCTCACCACGTCGGGACGGGTCTGAAGCTTTCTTT. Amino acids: CASSPRRDGSEAFF.

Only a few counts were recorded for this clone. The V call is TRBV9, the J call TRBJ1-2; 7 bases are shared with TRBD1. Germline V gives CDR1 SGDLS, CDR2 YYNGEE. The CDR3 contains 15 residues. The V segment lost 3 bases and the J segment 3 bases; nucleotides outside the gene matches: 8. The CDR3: CASSDDRALDYGYTF. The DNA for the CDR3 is TGTGCCAGCAGCGATGACAGGGCCCTAGACTATGGCTACACCTTC.

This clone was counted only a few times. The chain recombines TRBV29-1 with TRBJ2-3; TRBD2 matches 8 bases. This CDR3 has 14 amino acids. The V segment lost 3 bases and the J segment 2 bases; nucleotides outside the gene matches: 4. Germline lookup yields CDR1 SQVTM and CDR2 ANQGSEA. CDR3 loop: CSVEPGGVTDTQYF. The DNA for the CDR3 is TGCAGCGTTGAGCCGGGAGGGGTCACAGATACGCAGTATTTT.

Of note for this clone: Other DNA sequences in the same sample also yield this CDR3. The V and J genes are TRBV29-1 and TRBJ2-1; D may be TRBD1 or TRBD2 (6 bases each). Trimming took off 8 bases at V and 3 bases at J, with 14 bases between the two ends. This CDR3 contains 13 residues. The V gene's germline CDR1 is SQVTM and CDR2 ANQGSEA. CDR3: CSSRGVDYNEQFF. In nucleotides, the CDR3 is TGCAGCTCTAGGGGGGTAGACTACAATGAGCAGTTCTTC.

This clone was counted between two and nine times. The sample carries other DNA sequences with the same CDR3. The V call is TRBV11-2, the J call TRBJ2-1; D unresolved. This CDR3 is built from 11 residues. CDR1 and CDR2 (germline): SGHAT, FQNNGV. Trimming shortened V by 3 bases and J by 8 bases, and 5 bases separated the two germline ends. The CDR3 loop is CASSFLDEQFF. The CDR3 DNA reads TGTGCCAGCAGCTTCTTGGATGAGCAGTTCTTC.

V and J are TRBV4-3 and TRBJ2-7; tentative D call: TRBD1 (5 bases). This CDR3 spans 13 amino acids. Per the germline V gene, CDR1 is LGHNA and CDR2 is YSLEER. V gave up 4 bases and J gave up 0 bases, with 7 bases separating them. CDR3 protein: CASSRGNSYEQYF. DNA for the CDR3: TGCGCCAGCAGCCGGGGCAACTCCTACGAGCAGTACTTC.